The 11 T cell receptor beta chains listed next were all sequenced from one sample in a study of cytomegalovirus exposure and HLA in healthy donors. This PCR relied on a set of 60 Vbeta primers and 13 Jbeta primers. Assay: immunoSEQ multiplex PCR; the TCRdb copy retains only in-frame clones and omits some. Counted here are approximately 70,000 clones, around 75% occurring once; the ten biggest clones make up approximately 7.8%. Sample: PBMCs. Receptors were obtained from a man between 60 and 75 years old in good health and CMV-seropositive.

Note on this clone: One end of the junction fails to match germline, which may point to a read error. The chain recombines TRBV7-7 with TRBJ2-1; the match to TRBD2 covers 9 bases. The CDR3 extends over 15 amino acids. CDR1 and CDR2 (germline): SSHAT, FNYEAQ (reference sequence). The CDR3 loop is CASSLVAGGPDEQFF. The DNA for the CDR3 is TGTGCTAGCAGCTTAGTTGCGGGGGGGCCGGATGAGCAGTTCTTC.

The chain employs TRBV7-9 and TRBJ1-2, with TRBD1 matching 9 bases. CDR1 and CDR2 from the germline V gene are SEHNR and FQNEAQ (reference sequence). This CDR3 is built from 17 residues. With 0 bases clipped from V and 4 bases from J, the junction kept 9 bases outside the gene matches. This CDR3 is CASSLAGTGFSTYGYTF. DNA for the CDR3: TGTGCCAGCAGCTTAGCTGGGACAGGGTTTTCAACCTATGGCTACACCTTC.

The rearrangement links TRBV19 to TRBJ2-5; TRBD2 aligns across 7 bases. CDR1 is LNHDA and CDR2 is SQIVND in the germline V gene (reference sequence). CDR3 length equals 14 residues. V lost 8 bases to trimming and J lost 2 bases; unmatched junction nucleotides: 8. The CDR3 region has the DNA TGTGCCAGTGGCTTGACGGGGGGTCAAGAGACCCAGTACTTC. Protein sequence: CASGLTGGQETQYF.

This chain uses TRBV19 with TRBJ2-7; maybe TRBD2 (5 bases). This CDR3 spans 13 amino acids. V was cut by 3 bases and J by 3 bases, with 9 bases left in between. Germline assignment: CDR1 LNHDA and CDR2 SQIVND (reference sequence). CDR3 DNA: TGTGCCAGTAGTATCGGCGGACTCTACGAGCAGTACTTC. Amino acid sequence: CASSIGGLYEQYF.

This rearrangement joins TRBV5-6 to TRBJ2-2; D may be TRBD1 (6 bases). Deletions cut 4 bases from V and 5 bases from J, with 12 bases between. CDR1 and CDR2 (germline): SGHDT, YYEEEE. The length of the CDR3 is 14 residues. CDR3 DNA: TGTGCCAGCAGCCCCCGTACAGGGACCGGGGAGCTGTTTTTT. It yields the protein CASSPRTGTGELFF.

This clone appeared a few times. V usage is TRBV6-5 and J usage is TRBJ2-5, with 11 bases lining up with TRBD2. The CDR3 runs to 14 residues. CDR1 and CDR2 from the germline V gene are MNHEY and SVGAGI. V lost 5 bases and J lost 3; bases outside the gene matches: 2. The CDR3, as DNA: TGTGCCAGCAGTCTACTAGCGGGGGAAGAGACCCAGTACTTC. Protein: CASSLLAGEETQYF.

Concerning this clone itself: At one end, the junction sequence differs from germline, possibly due to a read error. This chain connects TRBV15 to TRBJ1-4; D unclear. The CDR3 contains 15 residues. From germline, CDR1 is LNHNV and CDR2 YYDKDF (reference sequence). The CDR3 nucleotides are TGTGCCACCAGCAGAGGAGCGGGGAATAATGAAAAATTGTTTTTT. Its translation: CATSRGAGNNEKLFF. Full variable domain (remainder filled in from reference TRBV15 and TRBJ1-4): DAMVIQNPRYQVTQFGKPVTLSCSQTLNHNVMYWYQQKSSQAPKLLFHYYDKDFNNEADTPDNFQSRRPNTSFCFLDIRSPGLGDTAMYLCATSRGAGNNEKLFFGSGTQLSVL.

This chain uses TRBV6-1 with TRBJ2-3; possibly TRBD1 for D (5 bases). The length of the CDR3 is 12 residues. Trimming took 8 bases from V and 2 from J, leaving 8 bases between them. Germline V gene data show CDR1 as MNHNS and CDR2 as SASEGT. The CDR3, as DNA: TGTGCCAGCGGGGCCTACACAGATACGCAGTATTTT. Protein: CASGAYTDTQYF.

By proportion, this clone is medium-sized (0.01 to 0.1%). The chain uses TRBV14 and TRBJ2-1; 9 bases map to TRBD2. CDR3 size: 19 residues. The germline V gene encodes CDR1 SGHDN and CDR2 FVKESK. Germline trimming cut 2 bases from V and 1 base from J; bases unmatched to any gene: 12. CDR3 residues: CASSQPGASSGASYNEQFF. The CDR3 bases are TGTGCCAGCAGCCAACCCGGGGCCTCTAGCGGGGCGTCCTACAATGAGCAGTTCTTC.

The chain employs TRBV5-1 and TRBJ1-4, with TRBD1 identical over 8 bases. The CDR3 consists of 14 residues. Germline trimming cut 4 bases from V and 8 bases from J; bases unmatched to any gene: 7. CDR1 SGHRS and CDR2 YFSETQ come from the germline V gene. CDR3 loop: CASSRMTGDEKLFF. CDR3 bases: TGCGCCAGCAGCAGGATGACAGGGGACGAAAAACTGTTTTTT.

The chain employs TRBV4-2 and TRBJ2-3; 10 nucleotides agree with TRBD2. The CDR3 loop spans 17 amino acids. The J segment lost 2 bases and the V segment lost 6 bases, leaving 11 bases of the junction unmatched. CDR1 and CDR2 from the germline V gene are LGHNA and YNFKEQ. CDR3 in DNA: TGTGCCAGCAGTCCAACCATACTAGCGGGGCCCACAGATACGCAGTATTTT. Translating gives CASSPTILAGPTDTQYF.